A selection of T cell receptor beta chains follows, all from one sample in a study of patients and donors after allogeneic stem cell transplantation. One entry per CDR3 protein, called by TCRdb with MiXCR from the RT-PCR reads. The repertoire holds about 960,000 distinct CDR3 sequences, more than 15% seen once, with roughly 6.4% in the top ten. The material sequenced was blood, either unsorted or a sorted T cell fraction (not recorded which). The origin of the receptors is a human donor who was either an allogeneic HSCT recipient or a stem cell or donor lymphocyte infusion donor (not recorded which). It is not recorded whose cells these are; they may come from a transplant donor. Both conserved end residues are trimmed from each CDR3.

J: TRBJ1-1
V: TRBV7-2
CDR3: ASAPQGERNTEAF

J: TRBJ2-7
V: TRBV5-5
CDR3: ASSPGVGREYEQY

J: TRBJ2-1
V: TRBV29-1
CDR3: STPDLGLAGEPVYNEQF

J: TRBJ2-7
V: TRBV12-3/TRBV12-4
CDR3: ASSSGDWPYEQY

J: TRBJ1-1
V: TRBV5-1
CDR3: ASSFGTGGANTEAF

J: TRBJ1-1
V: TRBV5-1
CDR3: ASRTLDTEAF

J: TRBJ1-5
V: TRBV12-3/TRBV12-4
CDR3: ASRDGGGLSPYSNQPQH

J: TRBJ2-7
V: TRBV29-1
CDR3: SVADGYEQY

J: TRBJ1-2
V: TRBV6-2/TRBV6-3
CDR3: ASSPPTGYYGYT

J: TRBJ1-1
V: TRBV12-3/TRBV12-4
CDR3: ASSPQTGPVNTEAF

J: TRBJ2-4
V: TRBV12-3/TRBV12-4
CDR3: ASSLTSRLAKNIQY

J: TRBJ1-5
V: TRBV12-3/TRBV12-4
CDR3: ASSPSSRPQH